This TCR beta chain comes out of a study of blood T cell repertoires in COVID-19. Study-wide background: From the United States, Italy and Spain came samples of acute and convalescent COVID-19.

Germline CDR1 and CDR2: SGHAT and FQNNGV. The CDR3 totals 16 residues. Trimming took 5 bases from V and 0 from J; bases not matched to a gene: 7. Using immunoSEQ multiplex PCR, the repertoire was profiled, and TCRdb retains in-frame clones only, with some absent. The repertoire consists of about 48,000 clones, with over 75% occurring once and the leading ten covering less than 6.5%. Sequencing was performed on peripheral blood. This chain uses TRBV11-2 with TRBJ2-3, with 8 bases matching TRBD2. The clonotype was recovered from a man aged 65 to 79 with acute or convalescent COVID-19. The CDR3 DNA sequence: TGTGCCAGCAGCCCCCCCGGGACTAGTAGCACAGATACGCAGTATTTT. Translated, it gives CASSPPGTSSTDTQYF.